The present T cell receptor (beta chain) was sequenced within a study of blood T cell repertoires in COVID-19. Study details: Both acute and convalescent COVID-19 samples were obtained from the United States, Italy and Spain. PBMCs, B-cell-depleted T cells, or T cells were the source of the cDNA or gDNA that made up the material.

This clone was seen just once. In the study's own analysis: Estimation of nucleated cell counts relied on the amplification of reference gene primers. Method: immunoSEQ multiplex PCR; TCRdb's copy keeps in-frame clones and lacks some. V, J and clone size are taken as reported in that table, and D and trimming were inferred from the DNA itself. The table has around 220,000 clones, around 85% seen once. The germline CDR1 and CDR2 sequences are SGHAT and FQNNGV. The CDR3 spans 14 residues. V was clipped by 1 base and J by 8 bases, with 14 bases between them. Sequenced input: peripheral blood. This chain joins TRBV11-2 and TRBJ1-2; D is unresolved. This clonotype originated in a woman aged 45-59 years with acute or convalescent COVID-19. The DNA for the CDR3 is TGTGCCAGCAGCTTAGGAGGCCCCCCGGGGGGCTACACCTTC. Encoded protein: CASSLGGPPGGYTF.